What follows describes a single T cell receptor (beta chain). As yet, its antigen is unknown. Germline V gives CDR1 MNHNS, CDR2 SASEGT. The CDR3 runs 19 residues. V lost 1 base and J lost 7, with 23 bases in between. Assay: immunoSEQ multiplex PCR; the TCRdb copy retains only in-frame clones and omits some. The table lists 61,000 or so clones, 80% of them singletons. This record comes from a study of memory CD4+ T cells and cytomegalovirus serostatus. Overall study findings and caveats: About two fifths of the roughly 150 known CMV-associated TCRbeta sequences appeared in CD4+ memory. CMV serostatus prediction reached median AUC 0.95, or 0.91 with US-trained model.

The sort gate was single viable CD3+CD4+CD8-CD45RO+ cells for memory CD4+ T cells. Serostatus was set by detecting CMV pp150, pp28, p38, p52 IgG. The chain recombines TRBV6-1 with TRBJ1-6; D not resolved. Sequenced input: memory CD4+ T cells from blood. This clonotype originated in an adult in good health and CMV-seronegative. Some clones in this sample may be carry-over from other donors' samples. The CDR3 reads CASSEVGPKESLGNSPLHF. The CDR3 DNA is TGTGCCAGCAGTGAAGTCGGACCAAAGGAGAGTCTCGGGAATTCACCCCTCCACTTT.